The following is a T cell receptor beta chain sequence with its context. Its antigen is unidentified. The germline gives CDR1 MNHEY, CDR2 SVGAGI. Trimming took 8 bases from V and 6 from J; bases not matched to a gene: 3. The CDR3 loop spans 12 amino acids. This record comes from a study of blood T cells in healthy people across ages. The study's findings and limits: Without sorted subsets, naive and antigen-experienced compartments could not be conclusively compared.

A second PCR, run for roughly 7 to 12 cycles, used a sample-barcoded 5' primer plus a J-beta primer mix. At least 3 million CDR3-containing paired-end reads were obtained per sample. TCRdb redid the calling of the 5' RACE reads with MiXCR, one entry per CDR3 protein. The sample has some 1.5 million distinct CDR3 sequences, over 25% seen once. The receptor was isolated from a woman in her twenties or thirties in good health. The gene calls are TRBV6-5 and TRBJ1-2; 10 bases align to TRBD1. Material for sequencing was blood. The CDR3 loop reads CASDRGLDGYTF. In DNA form, the CDR3 reads TGTGCCAGCGACAGGGGGCTAGATGGCTACACCTTC.